These T cell receptor beta chains were read from a single sample in a study of cytomegalovirus exposure and HLA in healthy donors. Profiling relied on immunoSEQ multiplex PCR, and the TCRdb table lists in-frame clones only, not all of them. The sample consists of about 210,000 clones, about 75% of them appearing once. The source material was PBMCs. These receptors were obtained from a male donor in good health and CMV-seronegative. Both conserved end residues are part of each CDR3. A D gene is named only where the DNA matches it firmly. Not every row has a clone size; where given, it reads once, few, many or a size class.

j_gene	v_gene	abundance	d_gene	CDR3nt	CDR3aa
TRBJ2-1	TRBV6-4	few	TRBD2	TGTGCCAGCAGTGACCGGCTAGCGGGGGGGAATGAGCAGTTCTTC	CASSDRLAGGNEQFF
TRBJ1-5	TRBV7-2	.	TRBD1	TGTGCCAGCAGCTCGCCACTCCAGGGGGCTTGGCAGCCCCAGCATTTT	CASSSPLQGAWQPQHF
TRBJ2-7	TRBV27	.	TRBD1	TGTGCCAGCAGCAACATGGGACAGGGAAACGAGCAGTACTTC	CASSNMGQGNEQYF
TRBJ2-7	TRBV11-2	.	TRBD2	TGTGCCAGCAGCCCCCGTCCGGCTAGCGGGAGATACGAGCAGTACTTC	CASSPRPASGRYEQYF
TRBJ2-7	TRBV29-1	.	.	TGCAGCGTTCCAACAAACGTCCCGTACGAGCAGTACTTC	CSVPTNVPYEQYF
TRBJ2-3	TRBV19	.	TRBD1	TGTGCCAGTAAGAGGGGACAGGACACAGATACGCAGTATTTT	CASKRGQDTDTQYF
TRBJ2-1	TRBV4-2	.	TRBD2	TGTGCCAGCAGCCAAGATCTAAGGACTAGCGGTCGAAATGAGCAGTTCTTC	CASSQDLRTSGRNEQFF
TRBJ2-2	TRBV5-4	.	TRBD1	TGTGCCAGCAGCCCGGGACAGGGGGACACCGGGGAGCTGTTTTTT	CASSPGQGDTGELFF
TRBJ2-3	TRBV14	.	TRBD1	TGTGCCAGCAGCCGCCTTACGGGACAGGGGGCAGATACGCAGTATTTT	CASSRLTGQGADTQYF
TRBJ2-2	TRBV4-3	.	.	TGCGCCAGCAGCCAAGGTTACGGGGCCGGGGAGCTGTTTTTT	CASSQGYGAGELFF
TRBJ2-3	TRBV9	.	TRBD1	TGTGCTTCCCTACGGGACAGCCACACAGATACGCAGTATTTT	CASLRDSHTDTQYF
TRBJ2-3	TRBV13	.	TRBD1	TGTGCCAGCAGCCATGGGACAGTTGAAGATACGCAGTATTTT	CASSHGTVEDTQYF
TRBJ1-4	TRBV30	.	.	TGTGCCTGGAGTGTACGCAGAAATGAAAAACTGTTTTTT	CAWSVRRNEKLFF
TRBJ2-1	TRBV9	.	.	TGTGCCAGCAGCGTAAGGTCGGGAGCCGATTACAATGAGCAGTTCTTC	CASSVRSGADYNEQFF
TRBJ2-5	TRBV27	.	.	TGTGCCAGCAGTCCTCGGAAGGGCGGGACGGAGACCCAGTACTTC	CASSPRKGGTETQYF